A single sample gave rise to the 14 T cell receptor beta chains below, sequenced in a study of cytomegalovirus exposure and HLA in healthy donors. Produced via immunoSEQ multiplex PCR; TCRdb's table is partial and in-frame only. The data hold about 75,000 clones, with approximately 86% observed a single time. Sequencing input: PBMCs. Every receptor here comes from a man between 25 and 39 years old in good health and CMV-seronegative.

V is TRBV6-5 and J is TRBJ2-3; possible D gene TRBD1, 5 bases. Germline V CDR1 and CDR2: MNHEY, SVGAGI. The V end lost 6 bases, the J end lost 4 bases, and 17 bases lay between the germline ends. This CDR3 region has 15 residues. CDR3 nucleotides: TGTGCCAGCAGGATTAGCAGGGTTGTGGCAGATACGCAGTATTTT. It codes for CASRISRVVADTQYF.

There are a few counts of this clone. The V and J genes are TRBV7-2 and TRBJ1-2; a possible D gene is TRBD1 (6 bases). The germline gives CDR1 SGHTA, CDR2 FQGNSA. The CDR3 totals 15 residues. The V gene lost 1 base and the J gene lost 4 bases, with 13 bases spanning the gap. The CDR3 is CASSLVGRGPYGYTF. The CDR3 DNA sequence: TGTGCCAGCAGCTTAGTTGGCAGGGGTCCCTATGGCTACACCTTC.

V and J are TRBV27 and TRBJ2-6; the match to TRBD2 covers 11 bases. Unmatched junction bases numbered 9, after V lost 8 bases and J lost 0 bases. The germline gives CDR1 MNHEY, CDR2 SMNVEV (reference sequence). The CDR3 is made up of 18 amino acids. The chain's CDR3 is CASGSSGGHSSGANVLTF. The CDR3, as DNA: TGTGCCAGCGGGTCTAGCGGGGGGCACAGCTCTGGGGCCAACGTCCTGACTTTC.

The V call is TRBV30, the J call TRBJ2-1; D not certain. The germline V gene has CDR1 GTSNPN and CDR2 SVGIG (reference sequence). The CDR3 contains 14 residues. V gave up 4 bases and J gave up 5 bases, with 15 bases separating them. The CDR3 DNA follows: TGTGCCTGGACCCGCGACTGGAACAACAATGAGCAGTTCTTC. This encodes CAWTRDWNNNEQFF.

The CDR3 DNA reads TGTGCCAGCAGTGAGGGGCAGAGCAATCAGCCCCAGCATTTT. It translates to CASSEGQSNQPQHF. This chain joins TRBV2 and TRBJ1-5; possible D gene TRBD1, 5 bases. CDR3 length: 14 residues. V was trimmed by 3 bases and J by 1 base, leaving 7 bases between them. CDR1 and CDR2 (germline): SNHLY, FYNNEI.

This chain connects TRBV7-9 to TRBJ1-1, with D maybe TRBD1 (6 bases). Germline V gene lookup returns CDR1 SEHNR and CDR2 FQNEAQ (reference sequence). The V end was cut by 6 bases, the J end by 5 bases, with 19 bases between. The CDR3 covers 15 residues. DNA of the CDR3: TGTGCCAGCAGTAGGAGAAGCCCAGGGGAAACTGAAGCTTTCTTT. This translates into CASSRRSPGETEAFF. The full variable domain, completed using reference TRBV7-9 and TRBJ1-1, is DTGVSQNPRHKITKRGQNVTFRCDPISEHNRLYWYRQTLGQGPEFLTYFQNEAQLEKSRLLSDRFSAERPKGSFSTLEIQRTEQGDSAMYLCASSRRSPGETEAFFGQGTRLTVV.

This sequence joins TRBV10-3 and TRBJ1-2, with D maybe TRBD1 (6 bases). V lost 10 bases and J lost 7, with 16 bases in between. This CDR3 is 12 amino acids long. Germline CDR1 and CDR2: ENHRY and SYGVKD. CDR3 bases: TGTGCCACCCACCGAACAGGGTCTGGCTACACCTTC. Its protein product is CATHRTGSGYTF.

The J gene is TRBJ1-2, the V gene TRBV7-2; 8 nucleotides agree with TRBD1. Germline lookup yields CDR1 SGHTA and CDR2 FQGNSA. Trimming took 4 bases from V and 5 from J; bases not matched to a gene: 9. There are 15 residues in the CDR3. Here the CDR3 reads CASSSGQGGGYGYTF. CDR3 coding DNA: TGTGCCAGCAGCTCTGGACAGGGAGGAGGGTATGGCTACACCTTC.

This chain links TRBV4-3 with TRBJ2-3; D gene ambiguous. Germline V gives CDR1 LGHNA, CDR2 YSLEER. V was cut by 0 bases and J by 6 bases, with 7 bases left in between. CDR3 length: 13 residues. The CDR3, as DNA: TGCGCCAGCAGCCAAGATGGAGCGGATACGCAGTATTTT. Its translation is CASSQDGADTQYF.

This clone occurred once. V is TRBV5-6 and J is TRBJ2-5; D unresolved. Germline V gene sequence: CDR1 SGHDT, CDR2 YYEEEE. The V and J ends lost 7 bases and 3 bases respectively, with 13 bases between them. The CDR3 extends over 13 amino acids. CDR3 sequence (DNA): TGTGCCAGCGATCGTGGGCTAAAAGAGACCCAGTACTTC. It yields the protein CASDRGLKETQYF. Full variable domain (remainder filled in from reference TRBV5-6 and TRBJ2-5): DAGVTQSPTHLIKTRGQQVTLRCSPKSGHDTVSWYQQALGQGPQFIFQYYEEEERQRGNFPDRFSGHQFPNYSSELNVNALLLGDSALYLCASDRGLKETQYFGPGTRLLVL.

This clone showed up many times. The genes are TRBV7-9 and TRBJ2-7; tentatively, D is TRBD2 (6 bases). The CDR3 is 13 residues long. The germline V and J ends were trimmed by 5 bases and 2 bases, with 10 bases remaining between them. Germline lookup yields CDR1 SEHNR and CDR2 FQNEAQ (reference sequence). The CDR3, as DNA: TGTGCCAGCAGCCCCGGGGGAGCCTACGAGCAGTACGTC. Translated: CASSPGGAYEQYV.

This rearrangement joins TRBV21-1 to TRBJ1-6. TRBV21-1 represents a pseudogene. This CDR3 is 16 amino acids long. CDR3 in amino acids: CASSKAPGIDNSPLHF. In DNA, the CDR3 is TGTGCCAGCAGCAAAGCGCCCGGGATCGATAATTCACCCCTCCACTTT.

This rearrangement joins TRBV7-9 to TRBJ2-1; D is unresolved. The CDR3 is made up of 15 amino acids. V dropped 2 bases and J dropped 0 bases, with 8 bases sitting between them. Germline assignment: CDR1 SEHNR and CDR2 FQNEAQ (reference sequence). The DNA of the CDR3 is TGTGCCAGCAGCTTAAGTAGCTACTCCTACAATGAGCAGTTCTTC. Translated: CASSLSSYSYNEQFF.

V gene TRBV10-3 combines with J gene TRBJ2-3; no firm D call. V lost 7 bases to trimming and J lost 4 bases, with 6 bases between them. CDR3 length equals 11 residues. CDR1 is ENHRY, CDR2 SYGVKD, per germline. CDR3 DNA: TGTGCCATCAATAGTGCAGATACGCAGTATTTT. Encoded protein: CAINSADTQYF.